The entry below gives a single T cell receptor beta chain sequence along with its context. Its antigen remains unidentified. These data come from a study of OX40 agonist ivuxolimab in advanced cancers. Across the study: Anti-PD-1, anti-PD-L1 or anti-CTLA-4 therapy given earlier was allowed, and approximately 40% had some.

Measured with immunoSEQ multiplex PCR; TCRdb has only the in-frame clones, and not every one. This sample has around 37,000 clones, with around 90% found just once. This CDR3 has 15 amino acids. V dropped 4 bases and J dropped 6; count of bases not matched to a gene: 6. Looked up from germline, CDR1 is SEHNR and CDR2 is FQNEAQ (reference sequence). Study-wide results and limits: More expanded clones were seen, on average, in CD8+ T cells than in CD4+. Dosing at 0.1 to 3.0 mg/kg was accompanied by clonal expansion of CD4+ and CD8+ blood T cells by week 6.

The gene calls are TRBV7-9 and TRBJ2-1; 10 nucleotides align to TRBD2. The sample consisted of CD4+ or CD8+ T cells sorted from blood, taken in a trial of the OX40 agonist ivuxolimab. The receptor's source is an adult with an advanced solid tumor such as melanoma, head and neck, liver or kidney cancer. CDR3 sequence (DNA): TGTGCCAGCAGCTCAGCTAGCGGGAGCTTCAATGAGCAGTTCTTC. Translated, it gives CASSSASGSFNEQFF. The full variable domain, its missing parts supplied by reference TRBV7-9 and TRBJ2-1, is DTGVSQNPRHKITKRGQNVTFRCDPISEHNRLYWYRQTLGQGPEFLTYFQNEAQLEKSRLLSDRFSAERPKGSFSTLEIQRTEQGDSAMYLCASSSASGSFNEQFFGPGTRLTVL.